These T cell receptor beta chains were read from a single sample in a study of T cells in Graves' hyperthyroidism and ophthalmopathy. From the multiplex PCR reads, TCRdb called clonotypes with MiXCR, one entry per CDR3 protein. The sample has 600,000 or so distinct CDR3 sequences; about a sixth are singletons. The specimen was blood. All receptors derive from a woman aged 25 to 45 with Graves' hyperthyroidism. Each CDR3 is given with its conserved first and last residue. D genes are given only for firm matches. Clone size is not always given. Where it is, it says once, few, many or a class for expanded clones.

TRBJ2-7	NA	TRBV7-2	NA	TGTGCCAGCAGCTCGGGACTTGGGGCCCGCGAGCAGTACTTC	CASSSGLGAREQYF
TRBJ1-5	TRBD1	TRBV15	NA	TGTGCCACCAGCAGTGGGACAGGGTGGGTCAATCAGCCCCAGCATTTT	CATSSGTGWVNQPQHF
TRBJ1-6	NA	TRBV3-1	many	TGTGCCAGCAGCCACGAGGGGTCCTCCTATAATTCACCCCTCCACTTT	CASSHEGSSYNSPLHF
TRBJ1-1	NA	TRBV29-1	few	TGCAGCGTTTGGGGGGGGACTGAAGCTTTCTTT	CSVWGGTEAFF
TRBJ2-7	NA	TRBV7-2	many	TGTGCCAGCAGCTTAGGGGCCAGCTCCTACGAGCAGTACTTC	CASSLGASSYEQYF
TRBJ2-7	TRBD2	TRBV7-9	many	TGTGCCATAACCGGGAGGGCCTCCGACTACGAGCAGTACTTC	CAITGRASDYEQYF
TRBJ2-1	TRBD2	TRBV7-9	many	TGTGCCATGCTACTAGCGGGAGGGCCGAATGAGCAGTTCTTC	CAMLLAGGPNEQFF
TRBJ2-3	NA	TRBV5-1	many	TGCGCCAGCAGCTATCGCAGTACTAGCACAGATACGCAGTATTTT	CASSYRSTSTDTQYF
TRBJ2-1	TRBD1	TRBV20-1	many	TGCAGTGCTCCGGGACAGGGTAACTTGCAATACTCCTACAATGAGCAGTTCTTC	CSAPGQGNLQYSYNEQFF
TRBJ1-5	NA	TRBV11-3	NA	TGTGCCAGCAGCTTCGGTCTAAGGGATCAGCCCCAGGATTTT	CASSFGLRDQPQDF
TRBJ1-2	NA	TRBV2	many	TGTGCCAGCAGTAGGACGGAAGAGGGATGGGGCTACACCTTC	CASSRTEEGWGYTF
TRBJ2-1	NA	TRBV12-3/TRBV12-4	many	TGTGCCAGCAGTTTGCCCGATTTGAATGAGCAGTTCTTC	CASSLPDLNEQFF
TRBJ2-1	NA	TRBV29-1	few	TGCAGCGCCCGGACGGGCAGTGAGCAGTTCTTC	CSARTGSEQFF
TRBJ1-1	NA	TRBV27	many	TGTGCCAGCAGTTTTCAGGGCACCCACACTGAAGCTTTCTTT	CASSFQGTHTEAFF
TRBJ2-4	TRBD1	TRBV5-1	few	TGCGCCAGCAGCTTCGGTGACAGGGGAAACATTCAGTACTTC	CASSFGDRGNIQYF
TRBJ2-7	NA	TRBV6-5	many	TGTGCCAGCAGTTATCAGGGAGACTCCTACGAGCAGTACTTC	CASSYQGDSYEQYF
TRBJ2-3	NA	TRBV5-1	NA	TGCGCCAGCAGCTTGGAATACCAGGCCACAGATACGCAGTATTTT	CASSLEYQATDTQYF
TRBJ2-2	NA	TRBV3-1	NA	TGTGCCAGCAGCTCCTCTGACGGGAGGAACACCGGGGAGCTGTTTTTT	CASSSSDGRNTGELFF
TRBJ2-3	NA	TRBV7-2	many	TGTGCCAGCAGCTCCTCCATAGATACGCAGTATTTT	CASSSSIDTQYF
TRBJ1-1	NA	TRBV29-1	NA	TGCAGCGTTGAGGGGACGGTAGCAGAAGCTTTCTTT	CSVEGTVAEAFF
TRBJ1-3	NA	TRBV28	NA	TGTGCCAGCAGTTTTAGCAACACCATATATTTT	CASSFSNTIYF
TRBJ2-3	TRBD2	TRBV6-2/TRBV6-3	many	TGTGCCACTGCAGCTAGCGGGAGGGCCCGCAGAGATACGCAGTATTTT	CATAASGRARRDTQYF
TRBJ2-3	NA	TRBV6-9	NA	TGTGCCAGCAGCTATTTAGGAATGGTAGATACGCAGTATTTT	CASSYLGMVDTQYF
TRBJ2-2	NA	TRBV6-2/TRBV6-3	few	TGTGCCAGCAGTTACTCGATTCTTCCCACCGGGGAGCTGTTTTTT	CASSYSILPTGELFF
TRBJ2-3	NA	TRBV27	many	TGTGCCAGCAGTCCCGATGCAGATACGCAGTATTTT	CASSPDADTQYF